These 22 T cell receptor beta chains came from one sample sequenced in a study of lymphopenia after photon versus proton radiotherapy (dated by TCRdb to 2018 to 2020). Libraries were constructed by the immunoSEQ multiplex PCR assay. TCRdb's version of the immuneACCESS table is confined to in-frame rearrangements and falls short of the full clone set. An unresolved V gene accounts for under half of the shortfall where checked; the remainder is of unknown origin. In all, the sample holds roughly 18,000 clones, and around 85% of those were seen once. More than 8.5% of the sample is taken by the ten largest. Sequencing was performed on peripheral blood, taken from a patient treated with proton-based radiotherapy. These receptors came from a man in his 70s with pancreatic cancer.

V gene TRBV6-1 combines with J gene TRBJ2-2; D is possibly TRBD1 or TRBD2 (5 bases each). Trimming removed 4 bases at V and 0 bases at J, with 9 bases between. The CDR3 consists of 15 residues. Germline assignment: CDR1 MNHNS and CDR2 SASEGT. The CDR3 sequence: CASSVRGANTGELFF. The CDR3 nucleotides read TGTGCCAGCAGTGTCCGGGGCGCGAACACCGGGGAGCTGTTTTTT.

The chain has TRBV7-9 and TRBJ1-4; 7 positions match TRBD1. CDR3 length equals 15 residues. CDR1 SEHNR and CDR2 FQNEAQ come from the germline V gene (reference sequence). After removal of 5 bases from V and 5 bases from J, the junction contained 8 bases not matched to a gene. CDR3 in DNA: TGTGCCAGCAGCCTTACGGGACAGCAAAATGAAAAACTGTTTTTT. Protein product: CASSLTGQQNEKLFF. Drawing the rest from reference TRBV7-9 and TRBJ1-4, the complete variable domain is DTGVSQNPRHKITKRGQNVTFRCDPISEHNRLYWYRQTLGQGPEFLTYFQNEAQLEKSRLLSDRFSAERPKGSFSTLEIQRTEQGDSAMYLCASSLTGQQNEKLFFGSGTQLSVL.

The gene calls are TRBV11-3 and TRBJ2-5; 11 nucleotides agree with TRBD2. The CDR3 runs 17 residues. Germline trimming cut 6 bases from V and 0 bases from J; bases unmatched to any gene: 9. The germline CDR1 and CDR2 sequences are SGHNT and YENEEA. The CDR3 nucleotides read TGTGCCAGCAGGCCGCACGGGACTAGCGGAGACCAAGAGACCCAGTACTTC. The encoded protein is CASRPHGTSGDQETQYF.

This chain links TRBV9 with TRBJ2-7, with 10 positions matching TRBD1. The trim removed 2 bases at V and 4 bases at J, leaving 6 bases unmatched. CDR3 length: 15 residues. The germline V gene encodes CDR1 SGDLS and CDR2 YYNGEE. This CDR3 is CASSVAPGQGYEQYF. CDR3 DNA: TGTGCCAGCAGCGTGGCTCCGGGACAGGGGTACGAGCAGTACTTC.

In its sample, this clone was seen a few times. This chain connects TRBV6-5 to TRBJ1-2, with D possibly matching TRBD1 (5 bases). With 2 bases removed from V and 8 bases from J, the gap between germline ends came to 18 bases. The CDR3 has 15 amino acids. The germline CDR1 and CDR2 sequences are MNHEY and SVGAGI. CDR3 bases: TGTGCCAGCAGTTACCAGGGTATTACGTTCGGAGGCTACACCTTC. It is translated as CASSYQGITFGGYTF.

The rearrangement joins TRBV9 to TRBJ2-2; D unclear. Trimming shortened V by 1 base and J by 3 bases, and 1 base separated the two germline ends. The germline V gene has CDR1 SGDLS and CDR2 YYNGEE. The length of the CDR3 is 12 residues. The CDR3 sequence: CASSVYTGELFF. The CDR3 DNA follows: TGTGCCAGCAGCGTATACACCGGGGAGCTGTTTTTT. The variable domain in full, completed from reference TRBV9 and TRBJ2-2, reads DSGVTQTPKHLITATGQRVTLRCSPRSGDLSVYWYQQSLDQGLQFLIQYYNGEERAKGNILERFSAQQFPDLHSELNLSSLELGDSALYFCASSVYTGELFFGEGSRLTVL.

CDR3 DNA: TGTGCCTGGAGTGTAGGGGCAGGTGTAACAAGCAATCAGCCCCAGCATTTT. Its translation is CAWSVGAGVTSNQPQHF. The chain has TRBV30 and TRBJ1-5, with a weak D call TRBD1 (5 bases). Looked up from germline, CDR1 is GTSNPN and CDR2 is SVGIG (reference sequence). Trimming removed 0 bases at V and 1 base at J, with 16 bases between. The CDR3 runs to 17 residues.

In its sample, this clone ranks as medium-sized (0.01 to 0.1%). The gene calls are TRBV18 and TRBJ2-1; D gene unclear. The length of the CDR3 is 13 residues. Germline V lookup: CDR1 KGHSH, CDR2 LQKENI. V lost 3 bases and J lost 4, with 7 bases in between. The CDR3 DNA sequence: TGTGCCAGCTCACCCAGACCTTACAATGAGCAGTTCTTC. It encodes CASSPRPYNEQFF.

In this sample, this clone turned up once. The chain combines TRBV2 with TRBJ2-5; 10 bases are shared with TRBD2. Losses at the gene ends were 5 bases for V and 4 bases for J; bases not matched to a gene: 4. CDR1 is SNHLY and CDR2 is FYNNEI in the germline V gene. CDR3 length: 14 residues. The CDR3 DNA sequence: TGTGCCAGCAGTCGAGCGGGAGGGGGAGAGACCCAGTACTTC. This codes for CASSRAGGGETQYF.

The chain's CDR3 is CATSRGGGVLDYNEQFF. CDR3 coding DNA: TGTGCCACCAGCAGAGGCGGAGGAGTCTTAGACTACAATGAGCAGTTCTTC. The chain uses TRBV15 and TRBJ2-1; D might be TRBD2 (5 bases). CDR3 length: 17 amino acids. V lost 1 base and J lost 3, with 16 bases in between. The germline gives CDR1 LNHNV, CDR2 YYDKDF (reference sequence).

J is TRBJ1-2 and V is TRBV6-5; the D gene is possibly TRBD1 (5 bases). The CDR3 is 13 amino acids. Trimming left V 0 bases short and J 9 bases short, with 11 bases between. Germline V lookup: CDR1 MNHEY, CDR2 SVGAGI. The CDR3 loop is CASSYSRRESYTF. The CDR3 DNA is TGTGCCAGCAGTTACTCGCGCAGGGAGAGCTACACCTTC.

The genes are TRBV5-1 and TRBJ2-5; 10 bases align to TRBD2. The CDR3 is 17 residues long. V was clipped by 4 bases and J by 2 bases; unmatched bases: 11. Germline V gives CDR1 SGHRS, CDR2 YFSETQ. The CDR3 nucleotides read TGCGCCAGCAGCCCTGGTATGGCTAGCGGGAGTCAAGAGACCCAGTACTTC. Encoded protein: CASSPGMASGSQETQYF.

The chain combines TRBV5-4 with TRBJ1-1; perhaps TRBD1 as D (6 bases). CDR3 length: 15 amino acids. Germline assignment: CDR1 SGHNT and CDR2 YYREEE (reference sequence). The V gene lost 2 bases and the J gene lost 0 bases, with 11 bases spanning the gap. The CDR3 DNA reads TGTGCCAGCAGCTTTAGAGACAGGTTGAACACTGAAGCTTTCTTT. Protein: CASSFRDRLNTEAFF.

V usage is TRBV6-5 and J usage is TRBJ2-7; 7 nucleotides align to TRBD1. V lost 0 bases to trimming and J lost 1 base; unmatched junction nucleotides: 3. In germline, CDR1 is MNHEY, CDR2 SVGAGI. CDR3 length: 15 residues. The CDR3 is CASSYSGTDSYEQYF. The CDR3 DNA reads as TGTGCCAGCAGTTACTCGGGGACAGATTCCTACGAGCAGTACTTC.

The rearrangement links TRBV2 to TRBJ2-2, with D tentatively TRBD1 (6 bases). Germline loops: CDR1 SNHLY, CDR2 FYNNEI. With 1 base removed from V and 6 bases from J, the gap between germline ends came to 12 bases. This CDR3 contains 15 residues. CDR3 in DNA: TGTGCCAGCAGTGAAGACTGGCAGGGGTCCGGGGAGCTGTTTTTT. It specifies CASSEDWQGSGELFF.

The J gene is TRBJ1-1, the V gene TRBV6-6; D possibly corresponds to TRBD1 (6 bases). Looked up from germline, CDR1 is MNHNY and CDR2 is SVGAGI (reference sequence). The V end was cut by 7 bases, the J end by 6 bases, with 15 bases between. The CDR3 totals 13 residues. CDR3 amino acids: CASNHREVAEAFF. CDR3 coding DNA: TGTGCCAGCAACCACAGGGAAGTGGCTGAAGCTTTCTTT.

In DNA form, the CDR3 reads TGTGCCAGTAGTTTTCGGGGAGAAACCTACAATGAGCAGTTCTTC. Translation gives CASSFRGETYNEQFF. The chain links TRBV19 to TRBJ2-1; possible D gene TRBD2, 5 bases. This CDR3 contains 15 residues. Looked up from germline, CDR1 is LNHDA and CDR2 is SQIVND (reference sequence). V lost 5 bases, J lost 2 bases, and 13 bases lay in between.

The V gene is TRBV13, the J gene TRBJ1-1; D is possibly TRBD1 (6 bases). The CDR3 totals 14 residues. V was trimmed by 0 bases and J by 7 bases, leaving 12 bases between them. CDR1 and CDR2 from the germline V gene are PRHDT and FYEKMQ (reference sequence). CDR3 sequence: CASSLGQKGVEAFF. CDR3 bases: TGTGCCAGCAGCTTAGGCCAGAAGGGGGTTGAAGCTTTCTTT.

CDR3 sequence (DNA): TGTGCCAGCAGTCTCGGGACAGGCGCATGGTCACCCCTCCACTTT. It codes for CASSLGTGAWSPLHF. The chain joins TRBV6-6 to TRBJ1-6, with 8 bases that match TRBD1. Trimming cost V 5 bases and J 10 bases; bases outside gene matches: 10. Per the germline V gene, CDR1 is MNHNY and CDR2 is SVGAGI (reference sequence). CDR3 length equals 15 residues.

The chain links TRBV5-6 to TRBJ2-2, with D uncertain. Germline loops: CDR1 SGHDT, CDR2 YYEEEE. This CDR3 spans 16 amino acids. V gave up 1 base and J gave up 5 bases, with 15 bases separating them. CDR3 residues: CASSLYGWERTGELFF. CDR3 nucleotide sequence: TGTGCCAGCAGCTTGTATGGGTGGGAACGAACCGGGGAGCTGTTTTTT.

CDR3 sequence (DNA): TGTGCCAGCAGTTATCAGGGTGGTAGCAATCAGCCCCAGCATTTT. It translates to CASSYQGGSNQPQHF. This rearrangement joins TRBV28 to TRBJ1-5; D possibly corresponds to TRBD1 (5 bases). V shed 4 bases and J shed 0 bases, with 10 bases lying between them. CDR3 length: 15 residues. In germline, CDR1 is MDHEN, CDR2 SYDVKM.

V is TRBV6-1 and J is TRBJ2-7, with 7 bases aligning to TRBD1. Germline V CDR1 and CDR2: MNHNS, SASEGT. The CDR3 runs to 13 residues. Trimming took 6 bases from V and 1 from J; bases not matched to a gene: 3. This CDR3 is CASRYRGSYEQYF. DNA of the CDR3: TGTGCCAGCAGGTACAGGGGATCCTACGAGCAGTACTTC.